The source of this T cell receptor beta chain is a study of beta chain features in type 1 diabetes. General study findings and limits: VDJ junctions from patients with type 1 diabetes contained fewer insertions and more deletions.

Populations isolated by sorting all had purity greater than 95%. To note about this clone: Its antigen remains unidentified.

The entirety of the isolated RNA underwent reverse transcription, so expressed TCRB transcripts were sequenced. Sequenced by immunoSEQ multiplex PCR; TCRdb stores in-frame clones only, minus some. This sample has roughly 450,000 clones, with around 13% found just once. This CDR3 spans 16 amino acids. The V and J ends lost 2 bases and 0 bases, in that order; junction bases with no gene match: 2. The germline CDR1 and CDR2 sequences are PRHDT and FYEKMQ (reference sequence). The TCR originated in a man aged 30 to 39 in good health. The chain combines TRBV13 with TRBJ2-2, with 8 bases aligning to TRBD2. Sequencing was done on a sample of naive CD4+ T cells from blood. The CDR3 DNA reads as TGTGCCAGCAGCTTACCAGCGGGGGCGAACACCGGGGAGCTGTTTTTT. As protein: CASSLPAGANTGELFF.